Presented here are 27 T cell receptor beta chains from one specimen sequenced in a study of T cells in Graves' hyperthyroidism and ophthalmopathy. TCR beta CDR3 sequences were amplified from RNA transcripts. A first-round RT-PCR of the TCR CDR3 used the HTBI primer set. Via MiXCR, TCRdb re-called the multiplex PCR reads, giving one row per CDR3 protein. The table includes about 340,000 distinct CDR3 sequences, around a sixth detected once. The specimen sequenced was blood. These receptors all come from a woman between 50 and 59 years old with Graves' hyperthyroidism.

There are many counts of this clonotype. The V gene is TRBV10-3, the J gene TRBJ2-1; 7 positions match TRBD1. The germline gives CDR1 ENHRY, CDR2 SYGVKD. The ends lost 6 bases at V and 6 bases at J; junction bases unmatched: 8. The CDR3 extends over 14 amino acids. CDR3 amino acids: CAISEGQLLNEQFF. DNA for the CDR3: TGTGCCATCAGCGAGGGACAGCTTCTCAATGAGCAGTTCTTC.

This clonotype was seen a handful of times. The chain joins TRBV16 to TRBJ2-5, with 7 bases identical to TRBD1. Trimming took 4 bases from V and 5 from J; bases not matched to a gene: 13. Germline values: CDR1 KGHSY, CDR2 FQNENV. The CDR3 covers 16 residues. CDR3 sequence: CASSPALSSQGETQYF. The CDR3 DNA reads TGTGCCAGCAGCCCCGCCTTGAGCTCACAGGGGGAGACCCAGTACTTC.

V usage is TRBV11-3 and J usage is TRBJ2-1; D may be TRBD1 (6 bases). The CDR3 extends over 15 amino acids. The V and J ends lost 1 base and 3 bases respectively, with 10 bases between them. CDR1 is SGHNT and CDR2 is YENEEA in the germline V gene. The CDR3 here is CASSLGQGIYNEQFF. CDR3 nucleotide sequence: TGTGCCAGCAGCTTAGGGCAGGGGATCTACAATGAGCAGTTCTTC.

V usage is TRBV7-9 and J usage is TRBJ2-4, with D maybe TRBD1 (6 bases). Germline V lookup: CDR1 SEHNR, CDR2 FQNEAQ (reference sequence). The CDR3 has 14 amino acids. Trimming removed 4 bases from V and 8 bases from J, with 15 bases in between. The CDR3 DNA reads as TGTGCCAGCAGCTCCCATCAGGGGATAGACATTCAGTACTTC. Translation gives CASSSHQGIDIQYF.

The rearrangement joins TRBV12-3 or TRBV12-4 to TRBJ2-3; 13 nucleotides line up with TRBD2. CDR3 length equals 15 residues. Trimming removed 6 bases from V and 6 bases from J; junction bases left unmatched: 6. The CDR3 protein is CASSVTSGGSDTQYF. The DNA for the CDR3 is TGTGCCAGCAGCGTGACTAGCGGGGGGTCGGATACGCAGTATTTT.

The CDR3 here is CASSQAGDGAQHF. The CDR3 DNA sequence: TGCGCCAGCAGCCAGGCCGGGGACGGGGCCCAGCATTTT. The chain is built from TRBV4-1 and TRBJ1-5; possible D gene TRBD1, 5 bases. The CDR3 is made up of 13 amino acids. Trimming shortened V by 3 bases and J by 11 bases, and 14 bases separated the two germline ends. Germline-derived CDR1 and CDR2 are MGHRA and YSYEKL.

Remarks on this clonotype: The germline gene is not matched at one end of the junction; a read error may be the cause. The chain carries TRBV10-3 and TRBJ2-4, with 7 bases matching TRBD1. This CDR3 region has 15 residues. The germline V gene encodes CDR1 ENHRY and CDR2 SYGVKD. As DNA, the CDR3 is TGTGCCATCAGTGAGTCCGGGACAGTCAAAAACATTCAGTGCTTC. Amino acid sequence: CAISESGTVKNIQCF.

This clonotype has ten or more counts. The chain uses TRBV2 and TRBJ2-3; 11 bases line up with TRBD2. The CDR3 consists of 16 residues. Germline V gene sequence: CDR1 SNHLY, CDR2 FYNNEI. V was pared by 8 bases and J by 3 bases, with 10 bases of the junction left unmatched. The CDR3 loop is CASSNPGTSGTDTQYF. In DNA, the CDR3 is TGTGCCAGCTCCAACCCCGGGACTAGCGGAACAGATACGCAGTATTTT.

This chain joins TRBV6-1 and TRBJ2-1, with 8 positions matching TRBD2. Germline V gives CDR1 MNHNS, CDR2 SASEGT. Trimming removed 6 bases from V and 0 bases from J; junction bases left unmatched: 7. This CDR3 is built from 16 residues. CDR3 in amino acids: CASRPTSVISYNEQFF. The CDR3, as DNA: TGTGCCAGCAGGCCGACTAGCGTGATCTCCTACAATGAGCAGTTCTTC.

The table lists this clonotype with many counts. The chain joins TRBV18 to TRBJ2-1; no clear D. Germline loops: CDR1 KGHSH, CDR2 LQKENI. The CDR3 covers 12 residues. The V end lost 5 bases, the J end lost 9 bases, and 11 bases lay between the germline ends. CDR3 residues: CASSVGSGEQFF. The CDR3, as DNA: TGTGCCAGCTCAGTCGGCTCCGGTGAGCAGTTCTTC. Supplemented by reference TRBV18 and TRBJ2-1, the full variable domain reads NAGVMQNPRHLVRRRGQEARLRCSPMKGHSHVYWYRQLPEEGLKFMVYLQKENIIDESGMPKERFSAEFPKEGPSILRIQQVVRGDSAAYFCASSVGSGEQFFGPGTRLTVL.

The chain is built from TRBV9 and TRBJ2-7, with 8 bases matching TRBD1. This CDR3 comprises 18 residues. Germline CDR1 is SGDLS and CDR2 is YYNGEE. V shed 3 bases, J shed 3 bases, and the junction held 17 bases outside the gene matches. Written as DNA, the CDR3 is TGTGCCAGCAGCGCTAATTCTAAAAGGGGACAGGACCTCTACGAGCAGTACGTC. This sequence encodes CASSANSKRGQDLYEQYV.

In its sample, this clonotype was seen a few times. This chain links TRBV11-3 with TRBJ2-3; 10 positions agree with TRBD2. Germline V gene data show CDR1 as SGHNT and CDR2 as YENEEA. V trimming: 8 bases; J trimming: 1 base; junction bases outside the gene matches: 3. This CDR3 has 14 residues. As DNA, the CDR3 is TGTGCCAGCCTAGCGGGGGAGTGCACAGATACGCAGTATTTT. Translating gives CASLAGECTDTQYF.

The chain couples TRBV4-2 to TRBJ2-7; D is perhaps TRBD1 (5 bases). The CDR3 has 15 amino acids. Germline lookup yields CDR1 LGHNA and CDR2 YNFKEQ. Trimming took 4 bases from V and 6 from J, leaving 19 bases between them. As DNA, the CDR3 is TGTGCCAGCAGCCCCGGGCAGGGCCTTCGTGCCGAGCAGTACTTC. Amino acids: CASSPGQGLRAEQYF.

As concerns this clonotype: This could be a read error, since a much larger clone is one nucleotide away. No conserved phenylalanine or tryptophan ends this CDR3, so it is likely a read error. J is TRBJ1-1 and V is TRBV19; D might be TRBD1 (6 bases). This CDR3 comprises 15 residues. CDR1 LNHDA and CDR2 SQIVND come from the germline V gene (reference sequence). V was pared by 4 bases and J by 1 base, with 13 bases between. CDR3 nucleotide sequence: TGTGCCAGTAGTAGCCAGGGGCGCGGGAACACTGAAGCTTTCGTT. It specifies CASSSQGRGNTEAFV.

This clonotype appeared many times. The chain employs TRBV2 and TRBJ2-5; no definite D call. CDR1 is SNHLY, CDR2 FYNNEI, per germline. CDR3 length: 13 amino acids. Trimming removed 0 bases from V and 4 bases from J, with 6 bases in between. In DNA, the CDR3 is TGTGCCAGCAGTGAAGCCCGCGGAGAGACCCAGTACTTC. Amino acids: CASSEARGETQYF.

Worth noting for this clonotype: A junction boundary mismatches the germline segment, possibly from a read error. The rearrangement links TRBV11-3 to TRBJ2-2; 8 nucleotides agree with TRBD1. The CDR3 has 16 amino acids. Looked up from germline, CDR1 is SGHNT and CDR2 is YENEEA. The chain's CDR3 is CASSSSGGANPGELFF. CDR3 bases: TGTGCCAGCAGCTCCTCAGGGGGCGCGAACCCCGGGGAGCTGTTTTTT.

The count of this clonotype is one. The chain links TRBV18 to TRBJ1-2; D gene uncertain. The CDR3 sequence is 17 residues long. The V end lost 1 base, the J end lost 3 bases, and 18 bases lay between the germline ends. CDR1 KGHSH and CDR2 LQKENI come from the germline V gene. The CDR3 DNA reads as TGTGCCAGCTCACCACGATTCACAGAGACCTCTTACTATGGCTACACCTTC. Its translation is CASSPRFTETSYYGYTF.

This clonotype was seen at least ten times. The gene calls are TRBV24-1 and TRBJ2-5; a possible D gene is TRBD2 (7 bases). Trimming took off 4 bases at V and 7 bases at J, with 18 bases between the two ends. CDR3 length equals 15 residues. Germline CDR1 KGHDR, CDR2 SFDVKD. The CDR3 DNA reads TGTGCCACCAGTGACCAGCGGGACACCCTAACGACCCAGTACTTC. Translating it yields CATSDQRDTLTTQYF.

This clonotype was detected only a few times. This may come from a read error, since a much larger clone is one base off. The V and J genes are TRBV6-1 and TRBJ2-7; a weak D match, TRBD2 (6 bases). This CDR3 is 14 amino acids long. CDR1 is MNHNS, CDR2 SASEGT, per germline. For the CDR3, the DNA is TGTGCCAGCAGTGAAGCACGGGGGTGGAACGAGCAGCACGTC. This translates into CASSEARGWNEQHV.

This clonotype showed up many times. The gene calls are TRBV20-1 and TRBJ2-5; D is ambiguous. Germline values: CDR1 DFQATT, CDR2 SNEGSKA (reference sequence). CDR3 length: 10 residues. The V end was cut by 6 bases, the J end by 5 bases, with 7 bases between. CDR3 nucleotides: TGCAGTGCCGGGTGGGAGACCCAGTACTTC. It encodes CSAGWETQYF.

The CDR3, as DNA: TGTGCCAGCAGCCCACTAGCGCTTATGCAGTATTTT. It is translated as CASSPLALMQYF. J is TRBJ2-3 and V is TRBV7-9; 7 bases map to TRBD2. The J segment lost 11 bases and the V segment lost 5 bases, leaving 7 bases of the junction unmatched. This CDR3 spans 12 amino acids. Germline V gene sequence: CDR1 SEHNR, CDR2 FQNEAQ (reference sequence).

This chain joins TRBV5-1 and TRBJ2-5; D may be TRBD1 or TRBD2 (5 bases each). This CDR3 has 15 residues. Trimming shortened V by 4 bases and J by 5 bases, and 18 bases separated the two germline ends. The germline V gene has CDR1 SGHRS and CDR2 YFSETQ. The DNA for the CDR3 is TGCGCCAGCAGCAGCCTTCCGGGGCCCGTTGAGACCCAGTACTTC. This translates into CASSSLPGPVETQYF.

This clonotype was seen more than once but under ten times. This chain uses TRBV7-8 with TRBJ2-1; 10 nucleotides line up with TRBD2. Per germline, CDR1 SGHVS and CDR2 FQNEAQ. The CDR3 has 18 residues. V gave up 2 bases and J gave up 7 bases; unmatched junction bases: 14. The DNA for the CDR3 is TGTGCCAGCAGCTTAAAGCCTAGCGGGGGCGGAGGCGGGAATGAGCAGTTCTTC. Amino acids: CASSLKPSGGGGGNEQFF.

The rearrangement uses TRBV19 and TRBJ2-6; D possibly corresponds to TRBD1 (6 bases). Trimming took 7 bases from V and 0 from J, leaving 13 bases between them. Germline CDR1 LNHDA, CDR2 SQIVND (reference sequence). CDR3 length: 16 residues. CDR3: CASTPRGRSGANVLTF. As DNA, the CDR3 is TGTGCCAGTACCCCCAGGGGCCGCTCTGGGGCCAACGTCCTGACTTTC.

Ten or more counts support this clonotype. V and J are TRBV3-1 and TRBJ2-5, with D maybe TRBD2 (5 bases). V shed 1 base and J shed 10 bases, with 10 bases lying between them. CDR3 length equals 12 residues. Germline V gene lookup returns CDR1 LGHDT and CDR2 YNNKEL (reference sequence). CDR3 protein: CASSQVAEVQYF. In nucleotides, the CDR3 is TGTGCCAGCAGCCAAGTCGCGGAGGTCCAGTACTTC.

The chain has TRBV12-3 or TRBV12-4 and TRBJ2-7, with TRBD2 matching 8 bases. Germline trimming cut 10 bases from V and 2 bases from J; bases unmatched to any gene: 10. The CDR3 is 14 amino acids. CDR3 amino acids: CANERGPIAYEQYV. In nucleotides, the CDR3 is TGTGCCAACGAGCGGGGGCCTATAGCCTACGAGCAGTACGTC.

This clonotype has a count of ten or more. The rearrangement joins TRBV2 to TRBJ2-5; D perhaps matches TRBD2 (6 bases). V lost 5 bases to trimming and J lost 3 bases, with 16 bases between them. Germline loops: CDR1 SNHLY, CDR2 FYNNEI. The CDR3 length is 15 residues. CDR3 DNA sequence: TGTGCCAGCAGTCCCGTGGGGGGAGGAAAAGAGACCCAGTACTTC. Amino acids: CASSPVGGGKETQYF.